This TCR beta chain emerged from a study of immune reconstitution after stem cell transplant in scleroderma (dated by TCRdb to 2016 to 2017). The junction shows trimming of 3 bases on V and 4 bases on J, and the gene matches do not reach 3 bases of it. Taken from cysteine to phenylalanine, the CDR3 has 14 residues. Left in the record is the CDR3 DNA by itself, 42 bases read in frame from the first base. The CDR1 and CDR2 encoded by the germline V gene (reference sequence) are DFQATT and SNEGSKA. Libraries came from RT-PCR. TCRdb names Illumina MiSeq as the instrument used. In-frame beta chains were kept once TCRdb had trimmed the public reads at Q25 with fastp and called clones with MiXCR. Each entry merges the rows of one CDR3 protein and shows their most common DNA and genes. The sample table lists a few thousand distinct CDR3 sequences, roughly 10% of them with a count of one. The ten most abundant clones make up more than 13% of the sample.

This clonotype is labeled medium-sized (0.01 to 0.1%). There is no known antigen for this receptor. Base qualities are not provided; no much larger clone lies one nucleotide away. The V and J segments used are TRBV20-1 and TRBJ2-1, with 10 bases matching TRBD1. The sample was collected before or after autologous hematopoietic stem cell transplantation (not recorded which). The clonotype originates from a female donor with systemic sclerosis. Here is the DNA: TGCAGTGCTAGTGAGGGACAGGGGTACAATGAGCAGTTCTTC. This translates into CSASEGQGYNEQFF.